The 3 T cell receptor beta chains given below trace back to one sample, sequenced in a study of T cells in Graves' hyperthyroidism and ophthalmopathy. Researchers took RNA transcripts and amplified the TCR beta CDR3 regions from them. First-round RT-PCR targeting the TCR CDR3 was performed with the HTBI primer set. MiXCR, run by TCRdb on the multiplex PCR reads, gives a single entry per CDR3 protein. This table holds approximately 430,000 distinct CDR3 sequences, roughly 15% found once. Sequencing was carried out using blood. All receptors derive from a man between 18 and 35 years old with Graves' ophthalmopathy.

This clonotype was counted only a few times. The genes are TRBV12-3 or TRBV12-4 and TRBJ1-6; D might be TRBD1 (5 bases). The ends were cut back, 5 bases at V and 5 bases at J, with 7 bases in the middle. The CDR3 runs 13 residues. The CDR3 spells CASSPQDNSPLHF. Here the CDR3 DNA reads TGTGCCAGCAGTCCACAGGATAATTCACCCCTCCACTTT.

The chain combines TRBV10-1 with TRBJ2-3, with D perhaps being TRBD1 or TRBD2 (5 bases each). Germline V gene lookup returns CDR1 WNHNN and CDR2 SYGVQD (reference sequence). This CDR3 comprises 16 residues. Trimming stripped 2 bases from V and 5 bases from J, with 17 bases between. This CDR3 reads CASSEKPGRMEDTQYF. The CDR3 coding sequence is TGCGCCAGCAGTGAGAAGCCGGGACGGATGGAAGATACGCAGTATTTT.

This clonotype was seen only a few times. The chain joins TRBV19 to TRBJ2-3, with 8 positions matching TRBD2. CDR1 is LNHDA, CDR2 SQIVND, per germline (reference sequence). The CDR3 contains 15 residues. J gave up 5 bases and V 7 bases, and 11 bases lay outside the gene matches. The CDR3 spells CASNPSGGDEDTQYF. As DNA, the CDR3 is TGTGCCAGTAACCCTTCGGGGGGGGATGAAGATACGCAGTATTTT.